The 4 T cell receptor beta chains in this list originate from one sample, sequenced in a study of T cells in Graves' hyperthyroidism and ophthalmopathy. From RNA transcripts, TCR beta CDR3 regions were amplified. The HTBI primer set drove a first-round RT-PCR of the TCR CDR3. From the multiplex PCR reads, TCRdb called clonotypes with MiXCR, one entry per CDR3 protein. The data show hundreds of thousands of distinct CDR3 sequences, roughly 20% seen once. What was sequenced was blood. These TCRs come from a man aged 25 to 45 with Graves' ophthalmopathy.

This chain joins TRBV7-8 and TRBJ1-1; D is unresolved. There are 12 residues in the CDR3. The germline V and J ends were trimmed by 2 bases and 11 bases, with 12 bases remaining between them. Germline V lookup: CDR1 SGHVS, CDR2 FQNEAQ. The CDR3 region is CASSLSFGEAFF. The DNA of the CDR3 is TGTGCCAGCAGCTTATCGTTCGGCGAGGCTTTCTTT. Full variable domain (rest looked up from reference TRBV7-8 and TRBJ1-1): GAGVSQSPRYKVAKRGQDVALRCDPISGHVSLFWYQQALGQGPEFLTYFQNEAQLDKSGLPSDRFFAERPEGSVSTLKIQRTQQEDSAVYLCASSLSFGEAFFGQGTRLTVV.

This clonotype was seen a handful of times. The chain combines TRBV4-1 with TRBJ1-6; weak D call: TRBD1 (5 bases). V shed 6 bases and J shed 5 bases, with 11 bases lying between them. CDR3 size: 14 residues. The germline V gene has CDR1 MGHRA and CDR2 YSYEKL. In DNA, the CDR3 is TGCGCCAGCAGGAGACAGACCGATAATTCACCCCTCCACTTT. Translated: CASRRQTDNSPLHF.

This clonotype was found a few times. V and J are TRBV7-9 and TRBJ2-1, with D possibly TRBD2 on 6 matching bases. The CDR3 length is 15 residues. The germline CDR1 and CDR2 sequences are SEHNR and FQNEAQ (reference sequence). Trimming shortened V by 1 base and J by 5 bases, and 12 bases separated the two germline ends. As DNA, the CDR3 is TGTGCCAGCAGCTTAGGACCCGGGACTGACAATGAGCAGTTCTTC. This sequence encodes CASSLGPGTDNEQFF.

This clonotype has more than one count but fewer than ten. The chain couples TRBV5-1 to TRBJ2-5; 7 positions agree with TRBD1. The V gene's germline CDR1 is SGHRS and CDR2 YFSETQ. This CDR3 spans 15 amino acids. The trim removed 3 bases at V and 5 bases at J, leaving 10 bases unmatched. CDR3 loop: CASSSSTGLGETQYF. CDR3 DNA sequence: TGCGCCAGCAGCTCTTCGACAGGGTTAGGGGAGACCCAGTACTTC.